This TCR beta chain was identified during a study of regulatory T cells in long-lasting Graves disease. Study-level information: Patients met the persistent Graves' disease definition after over 5 years of antithyroid drugs with positive TSH receptor antibodies.

V was shortened by 1 base and J by 4 bases, with 10 bases between the two germline ends. Germline V gives CDR1 SGHTA, CDR2 FQGNSA. The CDR3 totals 14 residues. The sample's time point: persistent/refractory GD, antithyroid drugs over 5 years with positive TRAb. RNA from PBMCs was the source of the TCR library. Combining iRepertoire HTBI primers with Arm-PCR of CDR3 regions, the authors built TCR beta libraries. TCRdb recomputed calls from the multiplex PCR reads with MiXCR, one row per CDR3 protein. The sample has roughly 500,000 distinct CDR3 sequences, about 22% seen once. This clonotype was counted ten times or more. Its antigen is unknown. General study points: TRBV28, TRBJ1-2 and TRBJ2-5 were segments that persistent disease favored. The persistent group shared 2,500 to 3,000 public clonotypes, more than the approximately 880 shared by new patients. Persistent-disease Graves' patients showed less TCR diversity than new cases.

The starting material was peripheral blood mononuclear cells (PBMCs), obtained when the disease was refractory, from a patient treated with antithyroid drugs. The chain has TRBV7-2 and TRBJ2-5; D possibly matches TRBD1 or TRBD2 (6 bases each). The TCR sequence derives from a female donor with Graves disease. The CDR3 DNA reads TGTGCCAGCAGCTTAGTAGAGGGGGGAGAGACCCAGTACTTC. It codes for CASSLVEGGETQYF.